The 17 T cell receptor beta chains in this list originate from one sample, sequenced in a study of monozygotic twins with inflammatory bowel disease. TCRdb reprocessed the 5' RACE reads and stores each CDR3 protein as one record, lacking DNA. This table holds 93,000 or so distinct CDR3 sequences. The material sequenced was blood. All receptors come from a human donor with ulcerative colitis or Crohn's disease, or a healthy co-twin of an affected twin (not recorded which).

The CDR3 region is CASSLEGRGRHQETQYF. This rearrangement joins TRBV7-2 to TRBJ2-5; TCRdb outputs TRBD1, but without DNA this stays unchecked. CDR3 length: 17 amino acids. Per the germline V gene, CDR1 is SGHTA and CDR2 is FQGNSA. The entire variable domain, with the rest obtained from reference TRBV7-2 and TRBJ2-5, is as follows: GAGVSQSPSNKVTEKGKDVELRCDPISGHTALYWYRQSLGQGLEFLIYFQGNSAPDKSGLPSDRFSAERTGGSVSTLTIQRTQQEDSAVYLCASSLEGRGRHQETQYFGPGTRLLVL.

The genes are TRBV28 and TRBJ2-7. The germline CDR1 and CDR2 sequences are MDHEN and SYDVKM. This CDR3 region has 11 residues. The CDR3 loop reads CASMSSYEQYF.

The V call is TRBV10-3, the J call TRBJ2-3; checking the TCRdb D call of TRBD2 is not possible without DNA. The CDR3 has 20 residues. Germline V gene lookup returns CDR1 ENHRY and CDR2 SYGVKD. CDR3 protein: CAISVPGLPSKNSSTDTQYF.

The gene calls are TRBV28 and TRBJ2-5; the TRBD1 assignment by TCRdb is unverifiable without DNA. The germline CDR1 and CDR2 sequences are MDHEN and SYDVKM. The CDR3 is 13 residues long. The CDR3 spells CASSSDSPETQYF.

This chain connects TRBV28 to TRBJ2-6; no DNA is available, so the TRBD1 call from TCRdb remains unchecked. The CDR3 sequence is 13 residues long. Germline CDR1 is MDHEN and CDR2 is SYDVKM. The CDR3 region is CASTPGGANVLTF. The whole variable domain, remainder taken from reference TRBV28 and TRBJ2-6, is DVKVTQSSRYLVKRTGEKVFLECVQDMDHENMFWYRQDPGLGLRLIYFSYDVKMKEKGDIPEGYSVSREKKERFSLILESASTNQTSMYLCASTPGGANVLTFGAGSRLTVL.

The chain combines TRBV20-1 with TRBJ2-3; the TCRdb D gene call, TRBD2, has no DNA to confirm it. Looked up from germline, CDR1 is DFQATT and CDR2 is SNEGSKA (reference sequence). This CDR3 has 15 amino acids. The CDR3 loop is CSAGRTSGRTDTQYF.

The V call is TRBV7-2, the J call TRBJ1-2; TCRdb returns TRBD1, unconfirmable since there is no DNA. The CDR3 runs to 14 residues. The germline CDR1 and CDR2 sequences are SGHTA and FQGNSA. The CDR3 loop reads CASSLALQGRGYTF.

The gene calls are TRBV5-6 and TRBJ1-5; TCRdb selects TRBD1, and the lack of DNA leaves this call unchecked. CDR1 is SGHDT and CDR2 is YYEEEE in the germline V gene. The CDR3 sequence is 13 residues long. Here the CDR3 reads CASSSRGFQPQHF. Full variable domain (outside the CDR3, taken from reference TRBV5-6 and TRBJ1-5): DAGVTQSPTHLIKTRGQQVTLRCSPKSGHDTVSWYQQALGQGPQFIFQYYEEEERQRGNFPDRFSGHQFPNYSSELNVNALLLGDSALYLCASSSRGFQPQHFGDGTRLSIL.

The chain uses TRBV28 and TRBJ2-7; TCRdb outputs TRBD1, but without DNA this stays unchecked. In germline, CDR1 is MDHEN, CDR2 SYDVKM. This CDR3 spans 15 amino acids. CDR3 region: CASSFRGNALYEQYF.

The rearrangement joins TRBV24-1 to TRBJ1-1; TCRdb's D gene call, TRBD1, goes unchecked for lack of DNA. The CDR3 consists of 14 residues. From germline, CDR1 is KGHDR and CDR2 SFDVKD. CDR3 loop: CATSETGMNTEAFF.

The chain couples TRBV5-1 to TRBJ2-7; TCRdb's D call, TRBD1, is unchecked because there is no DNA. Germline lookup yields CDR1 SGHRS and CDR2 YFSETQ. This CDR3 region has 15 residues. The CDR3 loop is CASSSAGTGSYEQYF.

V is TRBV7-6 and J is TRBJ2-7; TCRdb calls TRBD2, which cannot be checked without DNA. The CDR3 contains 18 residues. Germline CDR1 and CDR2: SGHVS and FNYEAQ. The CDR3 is CASSLRGLAGGLYFEQYF.

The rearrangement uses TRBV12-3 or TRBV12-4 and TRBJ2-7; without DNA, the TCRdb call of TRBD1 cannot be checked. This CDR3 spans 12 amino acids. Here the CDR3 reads CASTLGAYEQYF.

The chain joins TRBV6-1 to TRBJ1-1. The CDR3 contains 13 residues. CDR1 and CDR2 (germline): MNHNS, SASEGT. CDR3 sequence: CATTIIEYTEAFF.

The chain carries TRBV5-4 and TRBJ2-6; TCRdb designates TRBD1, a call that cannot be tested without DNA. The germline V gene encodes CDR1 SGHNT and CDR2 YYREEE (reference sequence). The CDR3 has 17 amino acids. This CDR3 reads CASSPRDRISGANVLTF.

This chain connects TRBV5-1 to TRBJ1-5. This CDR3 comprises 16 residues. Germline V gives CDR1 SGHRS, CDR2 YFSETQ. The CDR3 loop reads CASSLSPSPSNQPQHF.

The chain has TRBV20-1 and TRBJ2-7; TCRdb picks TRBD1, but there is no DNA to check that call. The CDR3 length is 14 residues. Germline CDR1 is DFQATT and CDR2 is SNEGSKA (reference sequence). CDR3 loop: CSAGRGAAPYEQYF.